The clone carrying this T cell receptor beta chain turned up a few times. Other nucleotide sequences from this sample produce the same CDR3. Here immunoSEQ multiplex PCR was the method, and the copy in TCRdb shows in-frame clones only, minus some. In the table there are 57,000 or so clones, approximately 89% of which are singletons. This sample was taken from a study of OX40 agonist ivuxolimab in advanced cancers. The V gene lost 1 base and the J gene lost 5 bases, with 6 bases spanning the gap. The CDR3 extends over 12 amino acids. Per the germline V gene, CDR1 is SGHDT and CDR2 is YYEEEE. The V call is TRBV5-6, the J call TRBJ1-1; a weak D match, TRBD1 (5 bases). This TCR was sampled from an adult with an advanced solid tumor such as melanoma, head and neck, liver or kidney cancer. Sequencing was performed on CD4+ or CD8+ T cells sorted from blood, taken in a trial of the OX40 agonist ivuxolimab. The CDR3 protein is CASSLRGTEAFF. CDR3 nucleotides: TGTGCCAGCAGCTTGCGGGGGACTGAAGCTTTCTTT.